What follows describes a single T cell receptor beta chain. This sample is part of a study of shared T cell receptors in the human thymus. Germline assignment: CDR1 MNHEY and CDR2 SMNVEV (reference sequence). This CDR3 is built from 16 residues. The ends lost 4 bases at V and 5 bases at J; junction bases unmatched: 5. TCRdb keeps only in-frame clones here, not all; method: immunoSEQ multiplex PCR. The sample records 640,000 or so clones, about 87% being singletons. A further study also used this sample, focusing on human thymus T cells. That source reports: The donors were infants in Finland with congenital heart defects, otherwise immunologically healthy. Resections from corrective heart surgery supplied the thymus tissue. Thymic and blood repertoires showed apparently biased V and J gene usage. Among unrelated individuals, related research reported thymic repertoires that overlapped highly.

The source of this sequence is a boy younger than two with a congenital heart defect. The specimen was thymocytes. The chain links TRBV27 to TRBJ2-1; 13 bases line up with TRBD2. The CDR3 spells CASSYTGTSGNNEQFF. The CDR3 DNA follows: TGTGCCAGCAGTTATACTGGGACTAGCGGGAACAATGAGCAGTTCTTC.